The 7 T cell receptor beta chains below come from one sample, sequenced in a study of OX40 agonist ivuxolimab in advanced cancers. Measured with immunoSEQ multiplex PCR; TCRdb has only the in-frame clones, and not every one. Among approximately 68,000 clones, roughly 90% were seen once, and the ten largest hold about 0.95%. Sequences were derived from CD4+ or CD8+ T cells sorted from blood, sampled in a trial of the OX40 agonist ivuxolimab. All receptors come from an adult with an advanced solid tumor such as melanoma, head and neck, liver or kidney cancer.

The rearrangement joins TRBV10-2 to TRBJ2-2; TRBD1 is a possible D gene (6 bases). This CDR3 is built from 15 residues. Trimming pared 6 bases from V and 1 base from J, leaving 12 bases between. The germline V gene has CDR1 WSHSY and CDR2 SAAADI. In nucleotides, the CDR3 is TGCGCCAGCAGGGACAGAATCTTGAACACCGGGGAGCTGTTTTTT. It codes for CASRDRILNTGELFF.

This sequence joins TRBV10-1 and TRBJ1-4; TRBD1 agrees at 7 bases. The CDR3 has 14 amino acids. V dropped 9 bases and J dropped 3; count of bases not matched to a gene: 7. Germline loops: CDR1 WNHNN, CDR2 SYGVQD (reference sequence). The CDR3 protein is CARDRPTPNEKLFF. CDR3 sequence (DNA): TGCGCCAGGGACAGGCCAACGCCTAATGAAAAACTGTTTTTT.

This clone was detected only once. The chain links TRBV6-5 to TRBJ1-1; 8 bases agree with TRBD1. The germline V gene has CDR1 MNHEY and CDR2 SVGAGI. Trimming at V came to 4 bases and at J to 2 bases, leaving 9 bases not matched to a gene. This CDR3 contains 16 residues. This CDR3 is CASSFVGQGLNTEAFF. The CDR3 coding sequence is TGTGCCAGCAGTTTCGTTGGACAGGGACTTAACACTGAAGCTTTCTTT.

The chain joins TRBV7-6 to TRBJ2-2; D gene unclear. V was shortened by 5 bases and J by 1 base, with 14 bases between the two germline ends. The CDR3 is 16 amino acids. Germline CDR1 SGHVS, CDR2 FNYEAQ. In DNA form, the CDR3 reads TGTGCCAGCAGCCAAAGTCAGGCGGAGAACACCGGGGAGCTGTTTTTT. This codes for CASSQSQAENTGELFF.

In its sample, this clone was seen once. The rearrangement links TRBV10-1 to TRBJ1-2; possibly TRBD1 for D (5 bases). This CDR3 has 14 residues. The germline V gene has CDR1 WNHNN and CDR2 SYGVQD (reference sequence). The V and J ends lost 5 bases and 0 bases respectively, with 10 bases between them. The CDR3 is CASSPGGANYGYTF. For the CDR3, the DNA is TGCGCCAGCAGTCCCGGAGGGGCTAACTATGGCTACACCTTC.

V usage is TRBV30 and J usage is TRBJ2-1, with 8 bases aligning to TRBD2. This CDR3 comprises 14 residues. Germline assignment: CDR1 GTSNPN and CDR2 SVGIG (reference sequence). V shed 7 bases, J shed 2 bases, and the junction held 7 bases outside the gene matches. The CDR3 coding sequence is TGTGCCTCCCAGCGGGAGCGGACCTACAATGAGCAGTTCTTC. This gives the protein CASQRERTYNEQFF.

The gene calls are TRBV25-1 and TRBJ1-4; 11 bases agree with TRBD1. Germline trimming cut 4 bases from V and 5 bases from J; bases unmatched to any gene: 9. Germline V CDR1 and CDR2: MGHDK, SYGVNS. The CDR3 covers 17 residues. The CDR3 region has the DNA TGTGCCAGCAGTGTCCGGGACAGGGGGGTTTCGAATGAAAAACTGTTTTTT. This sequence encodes CASSVRDRGVSNEKLFF.